This T cell receptor (beta chain) was captured by sequencing in a study of blood T cell repertoires in COVID-19. Study at large: Donors in the United States, Italy and Spain gave samples during acute or convalescent COVID-19.

V was trimmed by 3 bases and J by 4 bases, leaving 15 bases between them. Germline V gene sequence: CDR1 SGHDN, CDR2 FVKESK. CDR3 length: 15 residues. Original handling: Reference gene primer amplification gave estimated nucleated cell counts. Here immunoSEQ multiplex PCR was the method, and the copy in TCRdb shows in-frame clones only, minus some. V, J and clone size were drawn from that table, and D and trimming were deduced from the DNA. This table has some 190,000 clones, 85% appearing once. This clonotype originated in a person between 65 and 79 years old with COVID-19, enrolled during active disease. The sequenced sample was peripheral blood. The J gene is TRBJ2-5, the V gene TRBV14; D perhaps matches TRBD1 (6 bases). The CDR3 loop reads CASSHRTAGVETQYF. CDR3 in DNA: TGTGCCAGCAGCCATAGGACAGCTGGGGTAGAGACCCAGTACTTC.